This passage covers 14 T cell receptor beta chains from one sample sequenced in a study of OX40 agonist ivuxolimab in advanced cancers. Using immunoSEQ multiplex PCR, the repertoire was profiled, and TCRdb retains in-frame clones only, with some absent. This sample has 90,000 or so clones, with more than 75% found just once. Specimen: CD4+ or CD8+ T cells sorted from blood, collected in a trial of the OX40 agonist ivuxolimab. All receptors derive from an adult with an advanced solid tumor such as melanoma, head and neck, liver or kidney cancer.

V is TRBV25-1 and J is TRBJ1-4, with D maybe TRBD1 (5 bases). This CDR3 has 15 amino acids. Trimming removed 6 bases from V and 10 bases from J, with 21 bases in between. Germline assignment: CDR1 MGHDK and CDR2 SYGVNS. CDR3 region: CASSLGGGVEGKLFF. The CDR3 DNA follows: TGTGCCAGCAGCCTAGGAGGAGGGGTGGAAGGAAAACTGTTTTTT.

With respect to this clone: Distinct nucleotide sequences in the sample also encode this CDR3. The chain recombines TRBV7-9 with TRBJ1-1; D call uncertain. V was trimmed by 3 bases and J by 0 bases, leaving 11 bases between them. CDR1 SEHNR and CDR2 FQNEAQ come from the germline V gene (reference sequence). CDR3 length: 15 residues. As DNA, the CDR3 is TGTGCCAGCAGCTTCTCTTCAGCCGTGAACACTGAAGCTTTCTTT. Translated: CASSFSSAVNTEAFF.

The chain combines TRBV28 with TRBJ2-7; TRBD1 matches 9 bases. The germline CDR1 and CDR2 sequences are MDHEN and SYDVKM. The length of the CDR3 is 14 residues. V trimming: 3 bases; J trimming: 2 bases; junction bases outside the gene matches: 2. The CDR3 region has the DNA TGTGCCAGCAGTTTCGGGGACAGGGCCTACGAGCAGTACTTC. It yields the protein CASSFGDRAYEQYF.

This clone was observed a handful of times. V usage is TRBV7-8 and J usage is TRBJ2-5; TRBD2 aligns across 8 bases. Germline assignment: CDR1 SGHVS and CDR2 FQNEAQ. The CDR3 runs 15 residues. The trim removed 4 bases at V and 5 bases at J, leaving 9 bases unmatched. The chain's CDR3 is CASSSRHSGTETQYF. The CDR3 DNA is TGTGCCAGCAGCTCACGTCATAGCGGGACGGAGACCCAGTACTTC.

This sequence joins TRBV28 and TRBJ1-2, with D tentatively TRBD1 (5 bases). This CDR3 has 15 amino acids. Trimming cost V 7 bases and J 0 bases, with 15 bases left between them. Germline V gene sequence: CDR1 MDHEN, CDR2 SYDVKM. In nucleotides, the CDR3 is TGTGCCAGCACATCTTGGGGGAGTCCTAACTATGGCTACACCTTC. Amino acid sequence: CASTSWGSPNYGYTF.

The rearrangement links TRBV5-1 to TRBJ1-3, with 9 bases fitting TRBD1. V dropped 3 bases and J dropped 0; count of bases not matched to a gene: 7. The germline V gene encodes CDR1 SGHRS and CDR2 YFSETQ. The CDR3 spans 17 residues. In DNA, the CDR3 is TGCGCCAGCAGCTCGACCCCGGGACAGGGCTCTGGAAACACCATATATTTT. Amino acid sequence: CASSSTPGQGSGNTIYF.

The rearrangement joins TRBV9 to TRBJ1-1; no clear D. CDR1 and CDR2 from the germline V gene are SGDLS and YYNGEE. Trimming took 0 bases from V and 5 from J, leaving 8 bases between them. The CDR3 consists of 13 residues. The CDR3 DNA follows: TGTGCCAGCAGCGTAGAGGGAGGAACTGAAGCTTTCTTT. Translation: CASSVEGGTEAFF.

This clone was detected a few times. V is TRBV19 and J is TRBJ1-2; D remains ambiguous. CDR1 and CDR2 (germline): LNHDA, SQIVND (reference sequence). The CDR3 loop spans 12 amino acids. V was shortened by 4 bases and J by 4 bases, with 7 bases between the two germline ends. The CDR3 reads CASSKPSYGYTF. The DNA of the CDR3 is TGTGCCAGTAGTAAGCCCAGCTATGGCTACACCTTC.

In nucleotides, the CDR3 is TGCGCCAGCAGCAGGGGGACTAGCGGGAGCGGGGATACGCAGTATTTT. Translation gives CASSRGTSGSGDTQYF. The chain couples TRBV5-1 to TRBJ2-3; 14 nucleotides match TRBD2. The CDR3 covers 16 residues. Germline CDR1 SGHRS, CDR2 YFSETQ. Trimming took 4 bases from V and 6 from J; bases not matched to a gene: 7.

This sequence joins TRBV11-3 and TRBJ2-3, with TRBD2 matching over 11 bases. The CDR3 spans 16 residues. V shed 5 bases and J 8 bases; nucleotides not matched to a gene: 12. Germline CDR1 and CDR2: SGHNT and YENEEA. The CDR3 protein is CASSPDSGRASSTQYF. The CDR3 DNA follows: TGTGCCAGCAGCCCCGATAGCGGGAGGGCGAGTTCTACGCAGTATTTT. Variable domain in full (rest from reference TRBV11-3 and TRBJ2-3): EAGVVQSPRYKIIEKKQPVAFWCNPISGHNTLYWYLQNLGQGPELLIRYENEEAVDDSQLPKDRFSAERLKGVDSTLKIQPAELGDSAVYLCASSPDSGRASSTQYFGPGTRLTVL.

As DNA, the CDR3 is TGTGCCAGCTCACCGATAGGGCCCTACGAGCAGTACTTC. Translated, it gives CASSPIGPYEQYF. The rearrangement joins TRBV18 to TRBJ2-7; no clear D. Trimming pared 3 bases from V and 2 bases from J, leaving 8 bases between. From germline, CDR1 is KGHSH and CDR2 LQKENI. This CDR3 comprises 13 residues. The full variable domain, rest sourced from reference TRBV18 and TRBJ2-7, is NAGVMQNPRHLVRRRGQEARLRCSPMKGHSHVYWYRQLPEEGLKFMVYLQKENIIDESGMPKERFSAEFPKEGPSILRIQQVVRGDSAAYFCASSPIGPYEQYFGPGTRLTVT.

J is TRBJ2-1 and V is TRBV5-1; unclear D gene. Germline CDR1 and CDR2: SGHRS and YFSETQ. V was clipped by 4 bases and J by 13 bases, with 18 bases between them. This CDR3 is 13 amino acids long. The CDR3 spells CASSTPSKASQFF. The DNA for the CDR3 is TGCGCCAGCAGCACCCCCTCTAAGGCCTCCCAGTTCTTC.

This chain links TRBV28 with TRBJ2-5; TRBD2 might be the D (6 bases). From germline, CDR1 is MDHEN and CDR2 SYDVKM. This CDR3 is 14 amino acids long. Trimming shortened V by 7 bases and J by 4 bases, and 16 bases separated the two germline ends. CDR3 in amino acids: CASKIGGDPETQYF. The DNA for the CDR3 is TGTGCCAGCAAGATAGGAGGGGATCCAGAGACCCAGTACTTC.

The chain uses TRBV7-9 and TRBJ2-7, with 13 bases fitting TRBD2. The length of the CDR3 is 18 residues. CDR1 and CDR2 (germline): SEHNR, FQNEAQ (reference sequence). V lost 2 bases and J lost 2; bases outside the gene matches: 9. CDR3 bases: TGTGCCAGCAGCTTACGGGCCCTGACTAGCGGGAGGCCCTACGAGCAGTACTTC. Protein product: CASSLRALTSGRPYEQYF.